Described below is a single T cell receptor beta chain sequence and its context. What it recognizes is unknown. The data were taken from a study of cytomegalovirus exposure and HLA in healthy donors. Study observations and caveats: Most TCR beta V segments were productive about 90% or about 30% of the time in an earlier analysis.

The germline CDR1 and CDR2 sequences are LGHNA and YSLEER. With 1 base removed from V and 7 bases from J, the gap between germline ends came to 13 bases. The CDR3 is 14 residues long. Both 60 Vbeta primers and 13 Jbeta primers went into the PCR. This table comes from immunoSEQ multiplex PCR, and its TCRdb copy is limited to in-frame clones, with some not included. The sample carries some 160,000 clones, around three quarters recorded once. J is TRBJ1-2 and V is TRBV4-3; D possibly corresponds to TRBD1 (6 bases). Input material: PBMCs. The TCR was taken from a woman in her 30s in good health and CMV-seronegative. The CDR3 sequence is CASSQGQARSGYTF. CDR3 DNA: TGCGCCAGCAGCCAAGGACAGGCCCGAAGTGGCTACACCTTC.